Presented here are 26 T cell receptor beta chains from one specimen sequenced in a study of T cells in Graves' hyperthyroidism and ophthalmopathy. TCR beta CDR3 regions were amplified from RNA transcripts. In the first-round RT-PCR of the TCR CDR3, the HTBI primer set was used. TCRdb reprocessed the multiplex PCR reads with MiXCR, giving one entry per CDR3 protein. Here the sample spans 500,000 to 650,000 distinct CDR3 sequences, 15% to 20% being singletons. Sequencing used blood. These receptors all stem from a middle-aged man with Graves' ophthalmopathy.

The J gene is TRBJ2-7, the V gene TRBV15; 8 bases map to TRBD1. The V gene end was trimmed by 1 base and the J gene end by 4 bases; junction bases not matched to a gene: 3. The length of the CDR3 is 14 residues. Germline values: CDR1 LNHNV, CDR2 YYDKDF (reference sequence). This CDR3 reads CATSRGRTGYEQYF. The DNA of the CDR3 is TGTGCCACCAGCAGAGGCCGGACAGGGTACGAGCAGTACTTC.

This clonotype was picked up a small number of times. The J gene is TRBJ2-4, the V gene TRBV19, with 11 nucleotides matching TRBD2. CDR3 length: 15 amino acids. Per germline, CDR1 LNHDA and CDR2 SQIVND (reference sequence). Trimming cost V 1 base and J 8 bases; bases outside gene matches: 4. CDR3 DNA: TGTGCCAGTAGTATAGCTAGCGGGAGGCCTGACATTCAGTACTTC. It is translated as CASSIASGRPDIQYF. Full variable domain (outside the CDR3, taken from reference TRBV19 and TRBJ2-4): DGGITQSPKYLFRKEGQNVTLSCEQNLNHDAMYWYRQDPGQGLRLIYYSQIVNDFQKGDIAEGYSVSREKKESFPLTVTSAQKNPTAFYLCASSIASGRPDIQYFGAGTRLSVL.

This clonotype has a count of ten or more. The CDR3 nucleotides are TGTGCCAGCAGCTTAGGACTAGCGCCCTACAATGAGCAGTTCTTC. Amino acids: CASSLGLAPYNEQFF. The V call is TRBV7-2, the J call TRBJ2-1; 8 bases fit TRBD2. The V and J ends lost 1 base and 2 bases, in that order; junction bases with no gene match: 1. The CDR3 is 15 residues long. Germline V lookup: CDR1 SGHTA, CDR2 FQGNSA.

This clonotype was counted only a few times. The chain links TRBV7-2 to TRBJ2-2; D not resolved. Germline V gene data show CDR1 as SGHTA and CDR2 as FQGNSA. The CDR3 totals 17 residues. Trimming left V 5 bases short and J 5 bases short, with 21 bases between. The CDR3 DNA is TGTGCCAGCAGCCACCCTGAAGCTCCGCGCCAGACCGGGGAGCTGTTTTTT. Translated: CASSHPEAPRQTGELFF.

This clonotype has a single count. J is TRBJ1-1 and V is TRBV3-1, with TRBD1 as a possible D gene (5 bases). V shed 4 bases and J shed 4 bases, with 19 bases lying between them. Per germline, CDR1 LGHDT and CDR2 YNNKEL (reference sequence). This CDR3 contains 16 residues. This CDR3 is CASSPFSLDRPTEAFF. The CDR3 DNA reads as TGTGCCAGCAGCCCCTTTTCCCTTGACAGACCCACTGAAGCTTTCTTT.

This clonotype was counted between two and nine times. The chain uses TRBV5-1 and TRBJ2-3, with TRBD2 as a possible D gene (6 bases). Trimming cost V 0 bases and J 4 bases, with 15 bases left between them. This CDR3 comprises 16 residues. Germline assignment: CDR1 SGHRS and CDR2 YFSETQ. For the CDR3, the DNA is TGCGCCAGCAGCTTGGGGTTCGGGGGAAAGGCAGATACGCAGTATTTT. Encoded protein: CASSLGFGGKADTQYF.

In this sample, this clonotype turned up many times. The CDR3 is CASSYSATGPQHF. DNA of the CDR3: TGTGCCAGCAGTTATTCTGCGACAGGGCCCCAGCATTTT. V and J are TRBV2 and TRBJ1-5, with D perhaps matching TRBD1 (6 bases). The ends were cut back, 5 bases at V and 9 bases at J, with 14 bases in the middle. The CDR3 totals 13 residues. Germline V gene lookup returns CDR1 SNHLY and CDR2 FYNNEI.

This sequence joins TRBV27 and TRBJ2-6, with a weak D call TRBD1 (5 bases). The CDR3 runs to 15 residues. Trimming stripped 9 bases from V and 4 bases from J, with 16 bases between. The V gene's germline CDR1 is MNHEY and CDR2 SMNVEV (reference sequence). CDR3 sequence reads: CASRKRGEGANVLTF. The CDR3, as DNA: TGTGCCAGTCGCAAAAGGGGTGAAGGGGCCAACGTCCTGACTTTC.

This clonotype was detected ten times or more. The chain joins TRBV12-5 to TRBJ1-1; D unclear. Trimming pared 2 bases from V and 1 base from J, leaving 8 bases between. Germline V gene lookup returns CDR1 LGHNT and CDR2 FRNRAP. The CDR3 consists of 14 residues. This CDR3 reads CASGLRARNTEAFF. In DNA form, the CDR3 reads TGTGCTAGTGGTTTGCGGGCGCGGAACACTGAAGCTTTCTTT.

This clonotype was found many times. J is TRBJ1-1 and V is TRBV12-3 or TRBV12-4, with D tentatively TRBD1 (6 bases). Deletions cut 7 bases from V and 7 bases from J, with 22 bases between. The CDR3 sequence is 15 residues long. The CDR3 coding sequence is TGTGCCAGCAACCTTATACAGGGAGGCGGGGGTGAAGCTTTCTTT. Residues: CASNLIQGGGGEAFF.

The genes are TRBV15 and TRBJ2-1, with D tentatively TRBD2 (5 bases). CDR1 is LNHNV and CDR2 is YYDKDF in the germline V gene (reference sequence). V lost 0 bases and J lost 9, with 9 bases in between. The CDR3 is made up of 13 amino acids. The CDR3: CATSRERAGEQFF. CDR3 in DNA: TGTGCCACCAGCAGAGAGAGGGCCGGTGAGCAGTTCTTC.

The chain couples TRBV5-1 to TRBJ1-4; weak D call: TRBD1 (5 bases). The CDR3 consists of 15 residues. The ends were cut back, 6 bases at V and 3 bases at J, with 15 bases in the middle. Germline V gene data show CDR1 as SGHRS and CDR2 as YFSETQ. CDR3 DNA: TGCGCCAGCAACTTAAATGGGGCAGCTAATGAAAAACTGTTTTTT. Protein sequence: CASNLNGAANEKLFF.

The V call is TRBV20-1, the J call TRBJ1-2; TRBD1 is a possible D gene (5 bases). With 2 bases removed from V and 4 bases from J, the gap between germline ends came to 20 bases. The CDR3 consists of 16 residues. Germline CDR1 is DFQATT and CDR2 is SNEGSKA (reference sequence). In nucleotides, the CDR3 is TGCAGTGCTAGAAGTCGGTGGGAAGGGACCTTCTATGGCTACACCTTC. Translation: CSARSRWEGTFYGYTF.

This clonotype was counted a few times. This chain uses TRBV15 with TRBJ2-7; the match to TRBD1 covers 10 bases. Unmatched junction bases numbered 1, after V lost 4 bases and J lost 1 base. The CDR3 contains 14 residues. The germline CDR1 and CDR2 sequences are LNHNV and YYDKDF (reference sequence). The CDR3 bases are TGTGCCACCAGCACGGGACAGGGGTCCTACGAGCAGTACTTC. Residues: CATSTGQGSYEQYF.

This clonotype has at least ten counts. The chain is built from TRBV20-1 and TRBJ2-7; D gene ambiguous. CDR3 length equals 12 residues. Germline V gene lookup returns CDR1 DFQATT and CDR2 SNEGSKA (reference sequence). V dropped 0 bases and J dropped 7 bases, with 10 bases sitting between them. CDR3 protein: CSAREGLVEQYF. For the CDR3, the DNA is TGCAGTGCTAGAGAGGGGTTGGTGGAGCAGTACTTC.

This clonotype was counted only a few times. CDR3 residues: CASGNRGLDGYTF. As DNA, the CDR3 is TGTGCTAGTGGGAACCGGGGACTCGACGGCTACACCTTC. This chain joins TRBV12-5 and TRBJ1-2; weak D call: TRBD1 (5 bases). The CDR3 is 13 residues long. The V gene's germline CDR1 is LGHNT and CDR2 FRNRAP. V was clipped by 6 bases and J by 8 bases, with 16 bases between them.

Only a few counts were recorded for this clonotype. V is TRBV7-2 and J is TRBJ2-1; no reliable D call. V lost 5 bases to trimming and J lost 10 bases, with 12 bases between them. CDR3 size: 12 residues. CDR1 is SGHTA, CDR2 FQGNSA, per germline. CDR3 residues: CASSQFLREQFF. CDR3 DNA: TGTGCCAGCAGCCAATTCCTTAGGGAGCAGTTCTTC.

In its sample, this clonotype was seen a few times. This chain links TRBV6-1 with TRBJ1-6; no clear D. CDR1 is MNHNS and CDR2 is SASEGT in the germline V gene. Trimming cost V 2 bases and J 8 bases, with 13 bases left between them. The CDR3 is 15 residues long. CDR3: CASSETTHNDSPLHF. The CDR3 region has the DNA TGTGCCAGCAGTGAAACAACCCACAACGATTCACCCCTCCACTTT.

As for this clonotype: Sequence at one end of the junction differs from germline and may be a read error. The rearrangement links TRBV7-7 to TRBJ2-7; no clear D gene. The CDR3 consists of 16 residues. The germline CDR1 and CDR2 sequences are SSHAT and FNYEAQ (reference sequence). The chain's CDR3 is CASSSKYLKGCYEQYF. CDR3 in DNA: TGTGCTAGCAGTTCAAAATACCTCAAAGGATGCTACGAGCAGTACTTC.

The table lists this clonotype with a few counts. The J gene is TRBJ2-3, the V gene TRBV7-6; a weak D match, TRBD2 (5 bases). CDR1 is SGHVS, CDR2 FNYEAQ, per germline. There are 15 residues in the CDR3. The V end was cut by 5 bases, the J end by 0 bases, with 12 bases between. This CDR3 reads CASSPGAGSTDTQYF. The CDR3 DNA reads as TGTGCCAGCAGCCCGGGCGCGGGTAGCACAGATACGCAGTATTTT.

There are many counts of this clonotype. The chain is built from TRBV7-8 and TRBJ2-1; TRBD2 matches at 10 bases. Trimming at V came to 3 bases and at J to 3 bases, leaving 2 bases not matched to a gene. This CDR3 contains 15 residues. Germline CDR1 SGHVS, CDR2 FQNEAQ. CDR3 nucleotide sequence: TGTGCCAGCAGCTTTAGCGGGGGGAACTACAATGAGCAGTTCTTC. This gives the protein CASSFSGGNYNEQFF.

The rearrangement links TRBV13 to TRBJ2-3; maybe TRBD2 (6 bases). This CDR3 has 15 residues. Germline V gives CDR1 PRHDT, CDR2 FYEKMQ (reference sequence). Deletions cut 2 bases from V and 5 bases from J, with 14 bases between. CDR3 region: CASSLMTGVRDTQYF. CDR3 bases: TGTGCCAGCAGCTTAATGACGGGAGTTAGAGATACGCAGTATTTT.

This clonotype was picked up a small number of times. CDR3 region: CASSPPGSPDEQFF. In DNA form, the CDR3 reads TGCGCCAGCAGCCCCCCAGGGTCACCCGATGAGCAGTTCTTC. This rearrangement joins TRBV5-1 to TRBJ2-1, with D perhaps TRBD1 (5 bases). This CDR3 has 14 residues. The germline V gene encodes CDR1 SGHRS and CDR2 YFSETQ. V lost 4 bases to trimming and J lost 8 bases, with 16 bases between them. The whole variable domain, remainder taken from reference TRBV5-1 and TRBJ2-1, is KAGVTQTPRYLIKTRGQQVTLSCSPISGHRSVSWYQQTPGQGLQFLFEYFSETQRNKGNFPGRFSGRQFSNSRSEMNVSTLELGDSALYLCASSPPGSPDEQFFGPGTRLTVL.

Ten or more counts support this clonotype. V is TRBV28 and J is TRBJ1-1; no clear D gene. Germline V gene sequence: CDR1 MDHEN, CDR2 SYDVKM. The CDR3 runs to 14 residues. V was trimmed by 4 bases and J by 2 bases, leaving 11 bases between them. The CDR3 bases are TGTGCCAGCAGTTCTACAGCCGAAAACACTGAAGCTTTCTTT. Encoded protein: CASSSTAENTEAFF.

This clonotype has a count of ten or more. The CDR3 is CAWSPGTSGPDTQYF. DNA of the CDR3: TGTGCCTGGAGCCCCGGGACTAGCGGCCCAGATACGCAGTATTTT. V and J are TRBV30 and TRBJ2-3; 11 nucleotides agree with TRBD2. This CDR3 has 15 residues. The V and J ends lost 3 bases and 4 bases, in that order; junction bases with no gene match: 6. The germline V gene encodes CDR1 GTSNPN and CDR2 SVGIG (reference sequence).

A word on this clonotype: A much larger clone differs by one base, so this may be a read error. The gene calls are TRBV20-1 and TRBJ2-3, with TRBD2 identical over 8 bases. The CDR3 contains 16 residues. CDR1 is DFQATT, CDR2 SNEGSKA, per germline (reference sequence). The CDR3 loop reads CSAMPYGRTSIDTQYF. CDR3 nucleotides: TGCAGTGCTATGCCTTACGGGAGGACTAGCATAGATACGCAGTATTTT.